One sample yielded the 28 T cell receptor beta chains listed below, sequenced in a study of T-cell reconstitution after alpha-beta-depleted transplantation in children. TCRbeta library construction was performed incorporating unique molecular identifiers. TCRdb independently ran MiXCR on the PCR reads; one entry per CDR3 protein. Of 45,000 to 55,000 distinct CDR3 sequences listed, under 6.5% are singletons. The sample consisted of PBMCs, mostly from graft donor cells, taken 60 days after TCRalphabeta/CD19-depleted stem cell transplant. All receptors derive from a female patient between 2 and 15 years old who had a stem cell transplant for aplastic anemia, so the T cells may come from the graft donor.

The chain is built from TRBV20-1 and TRBJ2-5; the match to TRBD2 covers 11 bases. From germline, CDR1 is DFQATT and CDR2 SNEGSKA (reference sequence). V dropped 1 base and J dropped 1; count of bases not matched to a gene: 8. The CDR3 spans 17 residues. CDR3 bases: TGCAGTGCTAGAGCTTACCCGGGACTAGCGGTCCAAGAGACCCAGTACTTC. Its protein product is CSARAYPGLAVQETQYF.

This clonotype was seen ten or more times. V is TRBV19 and J is TRBJ1-2, with 7 bases aligning to TRBD1. This CDR3 has 13 residues. Germline CDR1 LNHDA, CDR2 SQIVND (reference sequence). V lost 4 bases, J lost 5 bases, and 4 bases stayed unmatched. The CDR3 DNA reads TGTGCCAGTAGTACCTCGACAGGGTATGGCTACACCTTC. It yields the protein CASSTSTGYGYTF.

This clonotype was recorded many times. This chain uses TRBV28 with TRBJ2-6; D is uncertain. The V gene's germline CDR1 is MDHEN and CDR2 SYDVKM. The CDR3 extends over 14 amino acids. Trimming took 5 bases from V and 2 from J, leaving 7 bases between them. CDR3 residues: CASSPPAGANVLTF. The DNA of the CDR3 is TGTGCCAGCAGTCCTCCCGCTGGGGCCAACGTCCTGACTTTC.

Ten or more counts support this clonotype. V gene TRBV12-3 or TRBV12-4 combines with J gene TRBJ2-1; 8 bases align to TRBD2. This CDR3 region has 14 residues. Trimming took 7 bases from V and 10 from J; bases not matched to a gene: 12. In nucleotides, the CDR3 is TGTGCCAGCACATTAAAGCCAGCGGGAGAGGAGCAGTTCTTC. As protein: CASTLKPAGEEQFF.

This clonotype was seen many times. The rearrangement links TRBV4-2 to TRBJ2-5, with D possibly matching TRBD1 (5 bases). Between the trimmed V and J ends, which lost 3 bases and 5 bases, there was a span of 10 bases. Looked up from germline, CDR1 is LGHNA and CDR2 is YNFKEQ. This CDR3 is 13 amino acids long. This CDR3 reads CASSQDTEETQYF. The CDR3 DNA reads as TGTGCCAGCAGCCAGGACACGGAGGAGACCCAGTACTTC.

This clonotype was detected many times. The chain joins TRBV4-2 to TRBJ2-5, with a possible D match to TRBD1 (6 bases). Germline V gene sequence: CDR1 LGHNA, CDR2 YNFKEQ. V gave up 4 bases and J gave up 0 bases, with 18 bases separating them. The CDR3 covers 17 residues. CDR3 in DNA: TGTGCCAGCAGCCGCAACGTAAGGGGGAACTACCAAGAGACCCAGTACTTC. The encoded protein is CASSRNVRGNYQETQYF.

This clonotype was recorded many times. The rearrangement joins TRBV20-1 to TRBJ1-1, with a weak D call TRBD1 (5 bases). V lost 3 bases and J lost 4, with 21 bases in between. CDR3 size: 16 residues. CDR1 is DFQATT, CDR2 SNEGSKA, per germline (reference sequence). The CDR3 bases are TGCAGTGCTAGGGTTCAACAGGCGGCTGGGGGCACTGAAGCTTTCTTT. Protein sequence: CSARVQQAAGGTEAFF.

With respect to this clonotype: Being one base from a much bigger clone, this may be a read error. The chain is built from TRBV7-9 and TRBJ1-5, with 12 positions matching TRBD1. Per the germline V gene, CDR1 is SEHNR and CDR2 is FQNEAQ (reference sequence). The CDR3 has 19 amino acids. The CDR3 DNA sequence: TGTGCCAGCAGCTTAATCGGGACAGGGGGCAGTTATAGCAATCAGACCCAGCATTTT. Residues: CASSLIGTGGSYSNQTQHF.

This clonotype was counted only a few times. V and J are TRBV9 and TRBJ2-6; the D is unclear. This CDR3 region has 16 residues. Germline-derived CDR1 and CDR2 are SGDLS and YYNGEE. V lost 10 bases to trimming and J lost 0 bases, with 17 bases between them. CDR3 coding DNA: TGTGCCGCGACCAGTCTACTCCTCTCTGGGGCCAACGTCCTGACTTTC. It is translated as CAATSLLLSGANVLTF.

This clonotype has more than one count but fewer than ten. This chain joins TRBV3-1 and TRBJ1-1; D may be TRBD1 (5 bases). V was shortened by 4 bases and J by 4 bases, with 19 bases between the two germline ends. There are 16 residues in the CDR3. Germline V lookup: CDR1 LGHDT, CDR2 YNNKEL (reference sequence). DNA for the CDR3: TGTGCCAGCAGCCTAAGAGGTTCAGGGTTGGGCACTGAAGCTTTCTTT. Its protein is CASSLRGSGLGTEAFF.

This clonotype appeared many times. The chain is built from TRBV2 and TRBJ1-5; D perhaps matches TRBD1 (6 bases). The CDR3 is 14 amino acids. The germline CDR1 and CDR2 sequences are SNHLY and FYNNEI. V was shortened by 4 bases and J by 4 bases, with 11 bases between the two germline ends. CDR3 DNA: TGTGCCAGCAGTGGGGAGAGGGGGAATCAGCCCCAGCATTTT. Translating it yields CASSGERGNQPQHF. Variable domain in full (rest from reference TRBV2 and TRBJ1-5): EPEVTQTPSHQVTQMGQEVILRCVPISNHLYFYWYRQILGQKVEFLVSFYNNEISEKSEIFDDQFSVERPDGSNFTLKIRSTKLEDSAMYFCASSGERGNQPQHFGDGTRLSIL.

This clonotype showed up many times. CDR3 coding DNA: TGTGCCACCAGTGACCCCCGACAGGGCTACGGCTACACCTTC. It yields the protein CATSDPRQGYGYTF. The V gene is TRBV24-1, the J gene TRBJ1-2; 7 bases align to TRBD1. This CDR3 is 14 amino acids long. V was clipped by 4 bases and J by 8 bases; unmatched bases: 9. Germline loops: CDR1 KGHDR, CDR2 SFDVKD.

This clonotype was counted many times. The chain carries TRBV6-5 and TRBJ1-1; 8 bases line up with TRBD1. Per germline, CDR1 MNHEY and CDR2 SVGAGI. With 6 bases clipped from V and 3 bases from J, the junction kept 3 bases outside the gene matches. The CDR3 is made up of 13 amino acids. The CDR3 protein is CASSSRGHTEAFF. CDR3 DNA sequence: TGTGCCAGCAGCAGCAGGGGGCACACTGAAGCTTTCTTT.

This clonotype appeared many times. This sequence joins TRBV7-9 and TRBJ1-2; 8 positions match TRBD1. V gave up 0 bases and J gave up 0 bases; unmatched junction bases: 6. Germline lookup yields CDR1 SEHNR and CDR2 FQNEAQ (reference sequence). This CDR3 is 17 amino acids long. DNA for the CDR3: TGTGCCAGCAGCTTAGCCCTCGGGACAGGTTCTAACTATGGCTACACCTTC. Amino acid sequence: CASSLALGTGSNYGYTF.

This clonotype has ten or more counts. V usage is TRBV6-5 and J usage is TRBJ1-1; maybe TRBD1 (5 bases). Germline values: CDR1 MNHEY, CDR2 SVGAGI. The CDR3 sequence is 17 residues long. The V gene lost 0 bases and the J gene lost 6 bases, with 20 bases spanning the gap. The CDR3 reads CASSYSKGGGRIAEAFF. CDR3 nucleotide sequence: TGTGCCAGCAGTTACTCGAAGGGCGGGGGTCGAATCGCTGAAGCTTTCTTT.

CDR3 sequence: CASSTGTANSPLHF. CDR3 in DNA: TGTGCCAGCAGTACCGGGACAGCGAATTCACCCCTCCACTTT. The V gene is TRBV28, the J gene TRBJ1-6; 7 positions agree with TRBD1. This CDR3 spans 14 amino acids. V lost 5 bases to trimming and J lost 7 bases; unmatched junction nucleotides: 5. Germline CDR1 MDHEN, CDR2 SYDVKM. Based on the CDR3 plus reference TRBV28 and TRBJ1-6, the full variable domain is DVKVTQSSRYLVKRTGEKVFLECVQDMDHENMFWYRQDPGLGLRLIYFSYDVKMKEKGDIPEGYSVSREKKERFSLILESASTNQTSMYLCASSTGTANSPLHFGNGTRLTVT.

This clonotype was recorded at least ten times. The V call is TRBV5-1, the J call TRBJ2-1; D call uncertain. The CDR3 runs to 13 residues. The germline gives CDR1 SGHRS, CDR2 YFSETQ. The germline V and J ends were trimmed by 4 bases and 10 bases, with 15 bases remaining between them. CDR3 residues: CASSTDVETEQFF. CDR3 bases: TGCGCCAGCAGCACGGACGTTGAGACGGAGCAGTTCTTC.

This clonotype was detected many times. The rearrangement uses TRBV5-1 and TRBJ2-7; possibly TRBD1 for D (5 bases). Germline V gene sequence: CDR1 SGHRS, CDR2 YFSETQ. This CDR3 has 12 residues. V lost 0 bases and J 6 bases, leaving 7 bases between the germline ends. The CDR3 is CASSLEGVEQYF. The CDR3 DNA reads as TGCGCCAGCAGCTTGGAAGGGGTCGAGCAGTACTTC.

This clonotype came up many times. The V call is TRBV28, the J call TRBJ2-3; D might be TRBD1 (6 bases). V lost 6 bases to trimming and J lost 4 bases, with 17 bases between them. Per germline, CDR1 MDHEN and CDR2 SYDVKM. There are 15 residues in the CDR3. In DNA form, the CDR3 reads TGTGCCAGCAGACGAAACAGGGAGAGGTCAGATACGCAGTATTTT. It encodes CASRRNRERSDTQYF.

This clonotype was observed at least ten times. This sequence joins TRBV28 and TRBJ1-2; TRBD1 is a possible D gene (5 bases). The CDR3 totals 18 residues. Between the trimmed V and J ends, which lost 1 base and 0 bases, there was a span of 18 bases. The germline gives CDR1 MDHEN, CDR2 SYDVKM. For the CDR3, the DNA is TGTGCCAGCAGTTTATCGAATATCATGGGACGGACTAACTATGGCTACACCTTC. Translated: CASSLSNIMGRTNYGYTF.

This rearrangement joins TRBV6-6 to TRBJ2-3; D unresolved. Trimming left V 4 bases short and J 1 base short, with 9 bases between. The CDR3 loop spans 14 amino acids. Germline V gene data show CDR1 as MNHNY and CDR2 as SVGAGI (reference sequence). The CDR3 here is CASSFLYRTDTQYF. CDR3 sequence (DNA): TGTGCCAGCAGTTTCCTTTACCGCACAGATACGCAGTATTTT.

This clonotype occurred a few times. The chain combines TRBV28 with TRBJ1-2; 7 bases map to TRBD1. The CDR3 has 12 residues. CDR1 and CDR2 (germline): MDHEN, SYDVKM. Trimming at V came to 6 bases and at J to 3 bases, leaving 1 base not matched to a gene. CDR3 sequence: CASRTGHYGYTF. The CDR3 DNA is TGTGCCAGCAGGACAGGGCACTATGGCTACACCTTC.

This clonotype has at least ten counts. The V gene is TRBV20-1, the J gene TRBJ1-4, with D possibly matching TRBD1 (6 bases). The CDR3 runs 17 residues. Per the germline V gene, CDR1 is DFQATT and CDR2 is SNEGSKA (reference sequence). V lost 0 bases to trimming and J lost 7 bases, with 21 bases between them. CDR3 sequence reads: CSARENLRGIKGEKLFF. The CDR3 nucleotides read TGCAGTGCTAGAGAAAATCTAAGGGGGATTAAGGGTGAAAAACTGTTTTTT.

This clonotype has a handful of counts. The chain combines TRBV21-1 with TRBJ2-1; no check of the table's D call, TRBD2, against the DNA was made. TRBV21-1 is flagged as a pseudogene. This CDR3 comprises 19 residues. The CDR3 DNA reads TGTGCCAGCAGCAAAAATGGACTAGCGGGAGGGCCTCCTGGGAATGAGCAGTTCTTC. It yields the protein CASSKNGLAGGPPGNEQFF.

This clonotype was recorded at least ten times. The chain carries TRBV5-1 and TRBJ2-7; D is uncertain. Trimming stripped 0 bases from V and 2 bases from J, with 9 bases between. CDR1 is SGHRS, CDR2 YFSETQ, per germline. The CDR3 has 14 amino acids. CDR3 amino acids: CASSLEALTYEQYF. CDR3 bases: TGCGCCAGCAGCTTGGAGGCCCTAACCTACGAGCAGTACTTC.

In this sample, this clonotype turned up many times. The chain is built from TRBV27 and TRBJ2-5, with a possible D match to TRBD2 (6 bases). From germline, CDR1 is MNHEY and CDR2 SMNVEV (reference sequence). The V end lost 7 bases, the J end lost 5 bases, and 20 bases lay between the germline ends. This CDR3 is built from 15 residues. The CDR3 bases are TGTGCCAGCACCCCGAGTGGGACTCTAGCTGAGACCCAGTACTTC. Translated: CASTPSGTLAETQYF.

As for this clonotype: This may come from a read error, since a much larger clone is one base off. The rearrangement uses TRBV5-4 and TRBJ2-7; a weak D match, TRBD2 (5 bases). Germline lookup yields CDR1 SGHNT and CDR2 YYREEE (reference sequence). Trimming removed 2 bases at V and 3 bases at J, with 15 bases between. The CDR3 covers 15 residues. This CDR3 is CASSFKARGSYEQYF. The CDR3 DNA follows: TGTGCCAGCAGCTTCAAGGCTAGAGGGAGCTACGAGCAGTACTTC.

The gene calls are TRBV7-6 and TRBJ2-2; 12 bases match TRBD1. This CDR3 spans 16 amino acids. The ends lost 5 bases at V and 4 bases at J; junction bases unmatched: 5. Germline V gives CDR1 SGHVS, CDR2 FNYEAQ. This chain's CDR3 is CASSRGQGAPTGELFF. The CDR3 DNA follows: TGTGCCAGCAGCAGGGGACAGGGGGCGCCCACCGGGGAGCTGTTTTTT. The variable domain in full, completed from reference TRBV7-6 and TRBJ2-2, reads GAGVSQSPRYKVTKRGQDVALRCDPISGHVSLYWYRQALGQGPEFLTYFNYEAQQDKSGLPNDRFSAERPEGSISTLTIQRTEQRDSAMYRCASSRGQGAPTGELFFGEGSRLTVL.